These 25 T cell receptor beta chains came from one sample sequenced in a study of cytomegalovirus exposure and HLA in healthy donors. Generated by immunoSEQ multiplex PCR, the TCRdb table keeps only in-frame clones and is missing some. This table has 150,000 to 200,000 clones, 75% to 90% appearing once. The sample was PBMCs. The origin of the receptors is a man aged 18 to 29 in good health and CMV-seropositive.

The rearrangement joins TRBV11-2 to TRBJ2-7; tentative D call: TRBD2 (6 bases). Germline V gives CDR1 SGHAT, CDR2 FQNNGV. The ends were cut back, 3 bases at V and 3 bases at J, with 9 bases in the middle. CDR3 length equals 13 residues. CDR3 nucleotides: TGTGCCAGCAGCTTGGGGGGTCGCTACGAGCAGTACTTC. Protein sequence: CASSLGGRYEQYF. The variable domain in full, completed from reference TRBV11-2 and TRBJ2-7, reads EAGVAQSPRYKIIEKRQSVAFWCNPISGHATLYWYQQILGQGPKLLIQFQNNGVVDDSQLPKDRFSAERLKGVDSTLKIQPAKLEDSAVYLCASSLGGRYEQYFGPGTRLTVT.

The V gene is TRBV15, the J gene TRBJ2-7; a weak D match, TRBD1 (6 bases). The CDR3 extends over 16 amino acids. Germline loops: CDR1 LNHNV, CDR2 YYDKDF (reference sequence). V was clipped by 0 bases and J by 7 bases, with 19 bases between them. The CDR3 reads CATSRDQTGVYREQYF. In nucleotides, the CDR3 is TGTGCCACCAGCAGAGATCAGACAGGAGTTTACCGGGAGCAGTACTTC.

The chain employs TRBV21-1 and TRBJ2-7; the table calls TRBD1, which could not be checked here. TRBV21-1 is designated a pseudogene. The CDR3 consists of 18 residues. The CDR3 spells CASSTRGSPGEWIYEQYF. DNA for the CDR3: TGTGCCAGCAGCACGAGGGGGAGCCCCGGCGAATGGATCTACGAGCAGTACTTC.

The rearrangement uses TRBV7-3 and TRBJ2-7, with D maybe TRBD2 (6 bases). Germline assignment: CDR1 SGHTA and CDR2 FQGTGA. The CDR3 is 17 amino acids. V was pared by 0 bases and J by 3 bases, with 18 bases between. The CDR3 here is CASSLTKGAGYGYEQYF. CDR3 coding DNA: TGTGCCAGCAGCTTAACGAAGGGAGCGGGCTATGGCTACGAGCAGTACTTC.

The chain links TRBV5-1 to TRBJ2-3, with 14 bases identical to TRBD2. The CDR3 sequence is 18 residues long. V gave up 3 bases and J gave up 1 base; unmatched junction bases: 7. Germline values: CDR1 SGHRS, CDR2 YFSETQ. CDR3 sequence (DNA): TGCGCCAGCAGCTGGACAGGACTAGCGGGAGGCCGCACAGATACGCAGTATTTT. Translated: CASSWTGLAGGRTDTQYF.

The V gene is TRBV5-1, the J gene TRBJ2-1, with 7 bases aligning to TRBD2. Germline V gives CDR1 SGHRS, CDR2 YFSETQ. This CDR3 contains 17 residues. V lost 0 bases and J lost 1; bases outside the gene matches: 7. CDR3 sequence (DNA): TGCGCCAGCAGCTTGGCCGGGGGGAGTGGGTCCTACAATGAGCAGTTCTTC. It encodes CASSLAGGSGSYNEQFF.

The gene calls are TRBV7-2 and TRBJ2-1, with 8 positions matching TRBD2. The CDR3 spans 16 residues. The germline V gene encodes CDR1 SGHTA and CDR2 FQGNSA. V lost 6 bases and J lost 2; bases outside the gene matches: 9. The CDR3 sequence: CASSLIGGRPYNEQFF. The CDR3 DNA follows: TGTGCCAGCAGTCTCATCGGCGGGAGGCCCTACAATGAGCAGTTCTTC.

This chain links TRBV27 with TRBJ2-2; tentative D call: TRBD2 (6 bases). The CDR3 has 15 amino acids. Germline CDR1 MNHEY, CDR2 SMNVEV (reference sequence). Between the trimmed V and J ends, which lost 7 bases and 2 bases, there was a span of 14 bases. For the CDR3, the DNA is TGTGCCAGCAACCGGGACTCGCTAAACACCGGGGAGCTGTTTTTT. The encoded protein is CASNRDSLNTGELFF.

The chain joins TRBV6-5 to TRBJ2-7; unclear D gene. The CDR3 is 12 amino acids. Germline V CDR1 and CDR2: MNHEY, SVGAGI. Trimming took off 6 bases at V and 2 bases at J, with 8 bases between the two ends. The CDR3: CASSGGTYEQYF. CDR3 sequence (DNA): TGTGCCAGCAGCGGCGGAACCTACGAGCAGTACTTC.

This clone has a handful of counts. The chain is built from TRBV28 and TRBJ1-1, with a possible D match to TRBD1 (5 bases). Trimming pared 5 bases from V and 4 bases from J, leaving 14 bases between. The CDR3 covers 14 residues. Germline CDR1 reads MDHEN; CDR2 reads SYDVKM. The CDR3 loop reads CASSPGVGGTEAFF. The CDR3 DNA is TGTGCCAGCAGTCCGGGGGTTGGTGGCACTGAAGCTTTCTTT.

The rearrangement uses TRBV5-1 and TRBJ2-3, with TRBD2 matching 7 bases. The length of the CDR3 is 15 residues. Germline CDR1 reads SGHRS; CDR2 reads YFSETQ. V shed 6 bases, J shed 1 base, and the junction held 8 bases outside the gene matches. The chain's CDR3 is CASKGRERGTDTQYF. The DNA of the CDR3 is TGCGCCAGCAAGGGGCGGGAGCGCGGCACAGATACGCAGTATTTT.

V usage is TRBV30 and J usage is TRBJ2-1; 11 nucleotides align to TRBD1. Germline V gene data show CDR1 as GTSNPN and CDR2 as SVGIG (reference sequence). V dropped 1 base and J dropped 7; count of bases not matched to a gene: 3. The CDR3 has 14 amino acids. The CDR3 region is CAWSAGQGANEQFF. The CDR3 DNA follows: TGTGCCTGGAGTGCCGGACAGGGGGCGAATGAGCAGTTCTTC.

This clone has just a few counts. The genes are TRBV28 and TRBJ1-2; 8 bases match TRBD1. The CDR3 has 12 amino acids. Germline V CDR1 and CDR2: MDHEN, SYDVKM. J lost 5 bases, V lost 6 bases, and 2 bases had no gene match. As DNA, the CDR3 is TGTGCCAGCAGAACAGGGGGATATGGCTACACCTTC. This encodes CASRTGGYGYTF.

The V and J genes are TRBV5-1 and TRBJ1-2; D is undetermined. The CDR3 runs 14 residues. Trimming removed 4 bases at V and 8 bases at J, with 18 bases between. The germline V gene encodes CDR1 SGHRS and CDR2 YFSETQ. CDR3 in DNA: TGCGCCAGCAGCGTCGAGGGCAGTGGTAGGGGCTACACCTTC. As protein: CASSVEGSGRGYTF.

The V gene is TRBV7-6, the J gene TRBJ1-3; a possible D gene is TRBD1 (5 bases). The length of the CDR3 is 17 residues. V was trimmed by 2 bases and J by 2 bases, leaving 16 bases between them. Germline-derived CDR1 and CDR2 are SGHVS and FNYEAQ. CDR3 coding DNA: TGTGCCAGCAGCTTAAATGTAGGGGAAAGAACTGGAAACACCATATATTTT. Protein: CASSLNVGERTGNTIYF.

V gene TRBV18 combines with J gene TRBJ2-7, with TRBD1 identical over 9 bases. Germline values: CDR1 KGHSH, CDR2 LQKENI. V lost 2 bases, J lost 0 bases, and 14 bases stayed unmatched. CDR3 size: 19 residues. CDR3 in DNA: TGTGCCAGCTCACCAACGGCGGGACAGGGAATCTCGAGCTCCTACGAGCAGTACTTC. Its translation: CASSPTAGQGISSSYEQYF.

This clone turned up a few times. The CDR3 region has the DNA TGTGCCTGGAGTCTTGACAGGGGTACTACTGAAGCTTTCTTT. As protein: CAWSLDRGTTEAFF. The chain combines TRBV30 with TRBJ1-1, with 8 positions matching TRBD1. With V trimmed by 2 bases and J by 5 bases, 7 bases remained unmatched. The germline V gene has CDR1 GTSNPN and CDR2 SVGIG (reference sequence). This CDR3 region has 14 residues. The full variable domain, with the rest looked up from reference TRBV30 and TRBJ1-1, is SQTIHQWPATLVQPVGSPLSLECTVEGTSNPNLYWYRQAAGRGLQLLFYSVGIGQISSEVPQNLSASRPQDRQFILSSKKLLLSDSGFYLCAWSLDRGTTEAFFGQGTRLTVV.

The chain carries TRBV7-9 and TRBJ2-3; D may be TRBD2 (6 bases). CDR1 SEHNR and CDR2 FQNEAQ come from the germline V gene (reference sequence). The CDR3 covers 17 residues. The ends were cut back, 2 bases at V and 4 bases at J, with 19 bases in the middle. This CDR3 is CASSLPTGTFSADTQYF. Here the CDR3 DNA reads TGTGCCAGCAGCTTACCCACCGGGACTTTCAGCGCAGATACGCAGTATTTT.

The rearrangement uses TRBV6-1 and TRBJ2-5; no definite D call. CDR3 size: 13 residues. V dropped 3 bases and J dropped 0 bases, with 5 bases sitting between them. Germline CDR1 is MNHNS and CDR2 is SASEGT. CDR3 coding DNA: TGTGCCAGCAGTGATCTGTACCAAGAGACCCAGTACTTC. It specifies CASSDLYQETQYF.

The table lists this clone with a count of one. This sequence joins TRBV6-5 and TRBJ2-3; 8 bases are shared with TRBD1. The CDR3 is 13 amino acids. Germline CDR1 reads MNHEY; CDR2 reads SVGAGI. V dropped 6 bases and J dropped 5; count of bases not matched to a gene: 4. The CDR3 nucleotides read TGTGCCAGCAGACCCGACAGGGGAGATACGCAGTATTTT. Residues: CASRPDRGDTQYF.

This clone has only one observation. J is TRBJ2-2 and V is TRBV2, with unresolved D. The CDR3 sequence is 14 residues long. V was cut by 0 bases and J by 6 bases, with 8 bases left in between. CDR1 SNHLY and CDR2 FYNNEI come from the germline V gene. The CDR3 DNA sequence: TGTGCCAGCAGTGAAGCGAGTACCCCCGGGGAGCTGTTTTTT. Its protein is CASSEASTPGELFF.

This chain connects TRBV6-5 to TRBJ2-7; D is undetermined. The CDR3 has 14 amino acids. Per the germline V gene, CDR1 is MNHEY and CDR2 is SVGAGI. The V end lost 6 bases, the J end lost 0 bases, and 12 bases lay between the germline ends. CDR3 coding DNA: TGTGCCAGCAGAGCGACCTTAAGCTCCTACGAGCAGTACTTC. Translating gives CASRATLSSYEQYF.

This chain uses TRBV30 with TRBJ1-5; D is unresolved. Germline V lookup: CDR1 GTSNPN, CDR2 SVGIG (reference sequence). V lost 0 bases and J 5 bases, leaving 8 bases between the germline ends. The CDR3 runs to 13 residues. DNA for the CDR3: TGTGCCTGGAGTGTAACGGGAGATCAGCCCCAGCATTTT. Translating it yields CAWSVTGDQPQHF.

J is TRBJ2-5 and V is TRBV12-5; D is uncertain. Germline V gives CDR1 LGHNT, CDR2 FRNRAP. V dropped 5 bases and J dropped 5 bases, with 18 bases sitting between them. CDR3 length equals 15 residues. CDR3 in DNA: TGTGCTAGTGGTCCCCCAGAGAGTACGGGTGAGACCCAGTACTTC. Encoded protein: CASGPPESTGETQYF.

The V call is TRBV7-8, the J call TRBJ2-1; a possible D gene is TRBD2 (5 bases). CDR3 length: 12 residues. The germline V gene encodes CDR1 SGHVS and CDR2 FQNEAQ. V dropped 5 bases and J dropped 14 bases, with 16 bases sitting between them. The CDR3 nucleotides read TGTGCCAGCAGCCCTCCTCGGGGTCAGGAGTTCTTC. Translated: CASSPPRGQEFF.